The 26 T cell receptor beta chains in this list originate from one sample, sequenced in a study of T cells in Graves' hyperthyroidism and ophthalmopathy. TCR beta CDR3 region amplification was performed from RNA transcripts. HTBI primers were used for first-round RT-PCR of the TCR CDR3. TCRdb re-called the multiplex PCR reads with MiXCR, one entry per CDR3 protein. The sample carries roughly 520,000 distinct CDR3 sequences, around 22% recorded once. Material for sequencing was blood. The receptors shown here come from a woman aged 25-40 years with Graves' ophthalmopathy.

At least ten counts were recorded for this clonotype. The V gene is TRBV20-1, the J gene TRBJ2-7; 10 nucleotides agree with TRBD2. Germline V gives CDR1 DFQATT, CDR2 SNEGSKA (reference sequence). The V segment lost 5 bases and the J segment 1 base; nucleotides outside the gene matches: 8. This CDR3 has 15 amino acids. This CDR3 is CSASPSGGYSYEQYF. The CDR3 DNA reads TGCAGTGCTTCACCTAGCGGGGGTTATTCCTACGAGCAGTACTTC.

This clonotype was observed many times. This rearrangement joins TRBV12-3 or TRBV12-4 to TRBJ1-6, with TRBD1 as a possible D gene (6 bases). The CDR3 has 15 residues. Between the trimmed V and J ends, which lost 6 bases and 8 bases, there was a span of 17 bases. CDR3 protein: CASRKRGGPDSPLHF. The DNA of the CDR3 is TGTGCCAGCAGGAAACGGGGGGGGCCTGATTCACCCCTCCACTTT.

This clonotype was found many times. The chain joins TRBV7-9 to TRBJ1-1; D is unresolved. The CDR3 sequence is 15 residues long. Germline assignment: CDR1 SEHNR and CDR2 FQNEAQ (reference sequence). The V end lost 5 bases, the J end lost 3 bases, and 16 bases lay between the germline ends. The CDR3 DNA sequence: TGTGCCAGCAGCCCTAGGGTTTCCGGCGACACTGAAGCTTTCTTT. Translating gives CASSPRVSGDTEAFF.

The chain's CDR3 is CASSGPGQGTEGYTF. In DNA, the CDR3 is TGCGCCAGCAGCGGCCCGGGACAGGGGACGGAAGGCTACACCTTC. The rearrangement links TRBV5-1 to TRBJ1-2; 10 nucleotides line up with TRBD1. Looked up from germline, CDR1 is SGHRS and CDR2 is YFSETQ. The CDR3 is 15 residues long. Trimming took 4 bases from V and 8 from J; bases not matched to a gene: 11. Full variable domain (remainder filled in from reference TRBV5-1 and TRBJ1-2): KAGVTQTPRYLIKTRGQQVTLSCSPISGHRSVSWYQQTPGQGLQFLFEYFSETQRNKGNFPGRFSGRQFSNSRSEMNVSTLELGDSALYLCASSGPGQGTEGYTFGSGTRLTVV.

A few counts support this clonotype. CDR3 in amino acids: CASGARPNYGYTF. The DNA for the CDR3 is TGTGCCAGCGGGGCAAGACCTAACTATGGCTACACCTTC. The V and J genes are TRBV6-1 and TRBJ1-2, with D possibly TRBD1 on 5 matching bases. Germline V gives CDR1 MNHNS, CDR2 SASEGT. The V gene lost 8 bases and the J gene lost 0 bases, with 10 bases spanning the gap. The CDR3 has 13 residues.

This clonotype came up many times. The chain joins TRBV18 to TRBJ2-2; TRBD1 matches at 7 bases. CDR1 and CDR2 from the germline V gene are KGHSH and LQKENI. Trimming cost V 2 bases and J 6 bases; bases outside gene matches: 6. CDR3 length equals 15 residues. This CDR3 reads CASSPFTGVPGELFF. The CDR3, as DNA: TGTGCCAGCTCACCATTCACAGGGGTTCCCGGGGAGCTGTTTTTT.

This clonotype was counted many times. This rearrangement joins TRBV30 to TRBJ2-7; D may be TRBD1 or TRBD2 (5 bases each). Trimming took off 2 bases at V and 3 bases at J, with 26 bases between the two ends. The CDR3 consists of 18 residues. Germline assignment: CDR1 GTSNPN and CDR2 SVGIG (reference sequence). CDR3 coding DNA: TGTGCCTGGAGTCCCTATGTAGGGGAGCCACTAGGGCGCTACGAGCAGTACTTC. This encodes CAWSPYVGEPLGRYEQYF.

A word on this clonotype: This sequence may be a read error, since a much larger clone differs from it by one base. The chain employs TRBV19 and TRBJ1-1; TRBD1 matches at 7 bases. Germline-derived CDR1 and CDR2 are LNHDA and SQIVND (reference sequence). This CDR3 is 14 amino acids long. CDR3 sequence reads: CASSVRQGDTGAFF. CDR3 nucleotides: TGTGCCAGTAGTGTTAGACAGGGCGACACTGGAGCTTTCTTT.

This clonotype was detected ten times or more. J is TRBJ1-1 and V is TRBV5-1; 9 bases line up with TRBD1. CDR3 length equals 13 residues. V shed 2 bases and J 8 bases; nucleotides not matched to a gene: 4. Germline V lookup: CDR1 SGHRS, CDR2 YFSETQ. The CDR3 reads CASSFSGTGEAFF. CDR3 DNA sequence: TGCGCCAGCAGCTTCTCCGGGACAGGGGAAGCTTTCTTT.

The table lists this clonotype with a few counts. J is TRBJ2-3 and V is TRBV19; 7 nucleotides align to TRBD1. With V trimmed by 6 bases and J by 6 bases, 6 bases remained unmatched. Germline V CDR1 and CDR2: LNHDA, SQIVND (reference sequence). The length of the CDR3 is 13 residues. The CDR3 reads CASSGTGVDTQYF. The CDR3 nucleotides are TGTGCCAGTAGCGGTACAGGGGTGGATACGCAGTATTTT. The complete variable domain, with remaining parts taken from reference TRBV19 and TRBJ2-3, reads DGGITQSPKYLFRKEGQNVTLSCEQNLNHDAMYWYRQDPGQGLRLIYYSQIVNDFQKGDIAEGYSVSREKKESFPLTVTSAQKNPTAFYLCASSGTGVDTQYFGPGTRLTVL.

This clonotype occurred a few times. This chain joins TRBV11-1 and TRBJ2-4; tentative D call: TRBD1 (5 bases). The germline V and J ends were trimmed by 5 bases and 2 bases, with 22 bases remaining between them. The CDR3 totals 18 residues. The germline CDR1 and CDR2 sequences are SGHAT and FQDESV (reference sequence). In nucleotides, the CDR3 is TGTGCCAGCAGCGTAAACCCAGCAGGGCCCTGGTCCAAAAACATTCAGTACTTC. As protein: CASSVNPAGPWSKNIQYF.

This clonotype was picked up a small number of times. V gene TRBV18 combines with J gene TRBJ2-2; no definite D call. The CDR3 totals 15 residues. The germline V and J ends were trimmed by 3 bases and 2 bases, with 10 bases remaining between them. Germline CDR1 KGHSH, CDR2 LQKENI. The CDR3 sequence: CASSPQDGNTGELFF. CDR3 nucleotide sequence: TGTGCCAGCTCACCTCAGGACGGAAACACCGGGGAGCTGTTTTTT.

The sample holds many counts of this clonotype. The chain employs TRBV3-1 and TRBJ2-7, with TRBD2 matching 7 bases. The CDR3 covers 18 residues. V lost 0 bases, J lost 2 bases, and 13 bases stayed unmatched. The V gene's germline CDR1 is LGHDT and CDR2 YNNKEL (reference sequence). The CDR3 protein is CASSQETSFRSGAYEQYF. Here the CDR3 DNA reads TGTGCCAGCAGCCAAGAGACTTCGTTTAGGAGCGGGGCCTACGAGCAGTACTTC.

At least ten counts were recorded for this clonotype. The junction departs from germline at one end; a sequencing error may be responsible. The J gene is TRBJ2-7, the V gene TRBV5-5, with D tentatively TRBD2 (6 bases). This CDR3 spans 13 amino acids. Germline CDR1 is SGHKS and CDR2 is YYEKEE (reference sequence). The CDR3 reads CACSPGVAYEQYF. The CDR3, as DNA: TGTGCCTGCAGCCCGGGGGTTGCCTACGAGCAGTACTTC.

The rearrangement uses TRBV12-5 and TRBJ1-1; D uncertain. From germline, CDR1 is LGHNT and CDR2 FRNRAP. Trimming took 4 bases from V and 5 from J, leaving 17 bases between them. This CDR3 contains 15 residues. CDR3 sequence: CASGSTPASQTEAFF. The CDR3 DNA is TGTGCTAGTGGTTCGACACCGGCAAGCCAGACTGAAGCTTTCTTT. The entire variable domain, with the rest obtained from reference TRBV12-5 and TRBJ1-1, is as follows: DARVTQTPRHKVTEMGQEVTMRCQPILGHNTVFWYRQTMMQGLELLAYFRNRAPLDDSGMPKDRFSAEMPDATLATLKIQPSEPRDSAVYFCASGSTPASQTEAFFGQGTRLTVV.

This clonotype was counted only a few times. The J gene is TRBJ1-3, the V gene TRBV10-3; 7 nucleotides line up with TRBD1. Unmatched junction bases numbered 9, after V lost 5 bases and J lost 8 bases. This CDR3 spans 14 amino acids. The germline V gene encodes CDR1 ENHRY and CDR2 SYGVKD. CDR3 protein: CAISQTGNVDTIYF. Here the CDR3 DNA reads TGTGCCATCAGTCAGACAGGGAATGTTGACACCATATATTTT.

This clonotype was recorded at least ten times. The rearrangement uses TRBV6-5 and TRBJ2-7; weak D call: TRBD1 (5 bases). Germline V lookup: CDR1 MNHEY, CDR2 SVGAGI. V dropped 5 bases and J dropped 0 bases, with 11 bases sitting between them. CDR3 length: 14 residues. The CDR3 sequence is CASSQDILSYEQYF. CDR3 nucleotide sequence: TGTGCCAGCAGTCAGGACATTCTCTCCTACGAGCAGTACTTC.

Concerning this clonotype: At one end, the junction sequence differs from germline, possibly due to a read error. This sequence joins TRBV7-2 and TRBJ2-7, with D hard to call. CDR1 is SGHTA and CDR2 is FQGNSA in the germline V gene. CDR3 length equals 13 residues. In DNA, the CDR3 is TGTGCCAGCAGCAGACTGGTTTCCTACGATCAGTACTTC. Encoded protein: CASSRLVSYDQYF.

A few counts support this clonotype. This rearrangement joins TRBV5-1 to TRBJ2-2; the D gene is possibly TRBD2 (5 bases). V dropped 4 bases and J dropped 4 bases, with 14 bases sitting between them. The CDR3 covers 15 residues. The germline V gene has CDR1 SGHRS and CDR2 YFSETQ. This CDR3 is CASSHARDGTGELFF. Here the CDR3 DNA reads TGCGCCAGCAGCCATGCCCGGGATGGCACCGGGGAGCTGTTTTTT.

There are many counts of this clonotype. A read error may account for a junction end that differs from germline. V is TRBV4-2 and J is TRBJ2-7; 7 bases match TRBD2. Germline CDR1 LGHNA, CDR2 YNFKEQ. This CDR3 is built from 15 residues. CDR3 DNA: TGTGCCAGCAGTCAAGAGCGGGGTGGGTTCTTCGAGCAGTACTTC. Protein sequence: CASSQERGGFFEQYF.

The chain links TRBV4-3 to TRBJ1-5, with no clear D. Germline-derived CDR1 and CDR2 are LGHNA and YSLEER. Trimming took 0 bases from V and 2 from J, leaving 11 bases between them. CDR3 length equals 16 residues. CDR3: CASSQDFGSGNQPQHF. As DNA, the CDR3 is TGCGCCAGCAGCCAAGATTTCGGATCCGGCAATCAGCCCCAGCATTTT.

This clonotype showed up many times. This chain joins TRBV12-3 or TRBV12-4 and TRBJ1-5; D may be TRBD1 (5 bases). The CDR3 totals 16 residues. V lost 3 bases to trimming and J lost 4 bases, with 16 bases between them. CDR3 in DNA: TGTGCCAGCAGTTTCAGGCAGGGAATGGAGAATCAGCCCCAGCATTTT. Protein product: CASSFRQGMENQPQHF.

The J gene is TRBJ1-2, the V gene TRBV4-2, with TRBD1 identical over 8 bases. Germline V gene data show CDR1 as LGHNA and CDR2 as YNFKEQ. CDR3 length: 14 residues. Unmatched junction bases numbered 5, after V lost 1 base and J lost 7 bases. The CDR3 spells CASSQGGDRSGYTF. The DNA of the CDR3 is TGTGCCAGCAGCCAAGGCGGGGACAGGAGTGGCTACACCTTC.

In this sample, this clonotype turned up many times. This chain connects TRBV6-1 to TRBJ1-1; D may be TRBD1 (6 bases). The CDR3 length is 15 residues. V gave up 1 base and J gave up 1 base, with 10 bases separating them. Per the germline V gene, CDR1 is MNHNS and CDR2 is SASEGT. The CDR3 loop reads CASSEVAQGNTEAFF. The DNA for the CDR3 is TGTGCCAGCAGTGAAGTAGCACAGGGGAACACTGAAGCTTTCTTT.

At least ten counts were recorded for this clonotype. This chain uses TRBV24-1 with TRBJ2-5; perhaps TRBD1 as D (5 bases). This CDR3 comprises 16 residues. Looked up from germline, CDR1 is KGHDR and CDR2 is SFDVKD. Trimming removed 0 bases at V and 0 bases at J, with 10 bases between. The CDR3: CATSDLRGANQETQYF. CDR3 DNA sequence: TGTGCCACCAGTGATTTGAGGGGCGCGAACCAAGAGACCCAGTACTTC.

This clonotype was recorded at least ten times. The V and J genes are TRBV12-3 or TRBV12-4 and TRBJ1-5; 7 bases map to TRBD1. The length of the CDR3 is 14 residues. Unmatched junction bases numbered 3, after V lost 5 bases and J lost 2 bases. CDR3 DNA sequence: TGTGCCAGCAGTAATACAGGGGGCAATCAGCCCCAGCATTTT. Amino acids: CASSNTGGNQPQHF.